Listed below are T cell receptor beta chains from one sample, sequenced in a study of CD8 T cells in ankylosing spondylitis. TCRdb used MiXCR to reprocess the 5' RACE reads, holding one entry per CDR3 protein. The sample consists of roughly 670,000 distinct CDR3 sequences, under 20% of them appearing once. Sequencing was carried out using blood, either unsorted or a sorted T cell fraction (not recorded which). The origin of the receptors is a male donor with ankylosing spondylitis. Both conserved end residues are part of each CDR3. A D gene is named only where the DNA matches it firmly. Not every row has a clone size; where given, it reads once, few, many or a size class.

V gene,clone size,J gene,D gene,CDR3 DNA,CDR3 protein
TRBV4-2,-,TRBJ1-4,-,TGTGCCAGCAGCCAAGAAGGGCGGGAATCCACCAGGGGAAAACTGTTTTTT,CASSQEGRESTRGKLFF
TRBV6-2/TRBV6-3,-,TRBJ1-1,TRBD1,TGTGCCAGCAGTTACCGGGACAGGGGCACGAGGAACACTGAAGCTTTCTTT,CASSYRDRGTRNTEAFF
TRBV24-1,few,TRBJ2-1,TRBD2,TGTGCCACCGGGGCGGGGGTCAATGAGCAGTTCTTC,CATGAGVNEQFF
TRBV7-9,-,TRBJ1-1,-,TGTGCCAGCAGCCCTCGGCGGACTGAAGCTTTCTTT,CASSPRRTEAFF
TRBV4-3,-,TRBJ2-3,-,TGCGCCAGCAGCCAAGAAGGGGTTTACACAGATACGCAGTATTTT,CASSQEGVYTDTQYF
TRBV4-3,-,TRBJ2-1,TRBD2,TGCGCCAGCAGCCAAGATCCGGGAGGGGTGGGTTCCTACAATGAGCAGTTCTTC,CASSQDPGGVGSYNEQFF
TRBV27,few,TRBJ1-2,-,TGTGCCAGCAGCGACCCCGACAATGACTATGGCTACACCTTC,CASSDPDNDYGYTF
TRBV24-1,few,TRBJ2-2,TRBD1,TGTGCCACCAGTGCCCACCTGGGACAGGGGATTACCGGGGAGCTGTTTTTT,CATSAHLGQGITGELFF
TRBV12-3/TRBV12-4,many,TRBJ2-7,-,TGCGCCAGCAGGCGGGACGGCTCCTACGAGCAGTACTTC,CASRRDGSYEQYF
TRBV4-1,few,TRBJ2-5,TRBD1,TGCGCCAGCAGCCTCGGGAACCCAGGGGGCCGAGAGACCCAGTACTTC,CASSLGNPGGRETQYF
TRBV18,-,TRBJ1-1,TRBD1,TGTGCCAGCTCACCAGGGACAGGGGGCCCGAACACTGAAGCTTTCTTT,CASSPGTGGPNTEAFF
TRBV7-6,few,TRBJ2-6,-,TGTGCCAGCAGCTTGGATAGACGGAACTCTGGGGCCAACGTCCTGACTTTC,CASSLDRRNSGANVLTF
TRBV7-2,-,TRBJ2-7,TRBD2,TGTGCCAGCAGCCCCGGACTAGCGGGAGAGGATGAGCAGTACTTC,CASSPGLAGEDEQYF
TRBV12-3/TRBV12-4,-,TRBJ2-3,TRBD1,TGTGCCAGCAGTTTAGGCACAGGGGTGGCAGATACGCAGTATTTT,CASSLGTGVADTQYF
TRBV27,few,TRBJ1-3,-,TGTGCCAGCAGGTCTGATTTCTCTGGAAACACCATATATTTT,CASRSDFSGNTIYF
TRBV6-1,few,TRBJ2-1,TRBD2,TGTGCCAGCAGTGAAGGGAGGGGAACTAGCGGGAGGGGCAATGAGCAGTTCTTC,CASSEGRGTSGRGNEQFF
TRBV11-2,few,TRBJ2-1,TRBD2,TGTGCCAGCAGCTTAGAGGGGTTGCTAGCGGGACCTGGAAGGGAGCAGTTCTTC,CASSLEGLLAGPGREQFF
TRBV9,few,TRBJ2-1,-,TGTGCCAGCAGCGGCCCAGAGCGTTCCTACAATGAGCAGTTCTTC,CASSGPERSYNEQFF
TRBV20-1,few,TRBJ2-1,-,TGCAGTGCTAGAGATTTCGGAACCTACAATGAGCAGTTCTTC,CSARDFGTYNEQFF
TRBV6-1,few,TRBJ2-5,TRBD2,TGTGCCAGCAGTCGCGGGACTAGCGGGAGGGCCTCGCAAGAGACCCAGTACTTC,CASSRGTSGRASQETQYF
TRBV11-2,-,TRBJ2-7,TRBD1,TGTGCCAGCAGCCCGGGCAGGGACAGGGGTTACGAGCAGTACTTC,CASSPGRDRGYEQYF
TRBV20-1,once,TRBJ2-3,-,TGCAGTGCACCGGGACACACAGATACGCAGTATTTT,CSAPGHTDTQYF
TRBV9,-,TRBJ2-1,TRBD1,TGTGCCAGCAACTTGGGACAGAATTACAATGAGCAGTTCTTC,CASNLGQNYNEQFF
TRBV12-5,few,TRBJ2-3,-,TGTGCTAGTGGTTTGGAGGCATACAGCACAGATACGCAGTATTTT,CASGLEAYSTDTQYF
TRBV2,-,TRBJ2-7,-,TGTGCCAGCAGAGTGGGCCTCTTGGGCGAGCAGTACTTC,CASRVGLLGEQYF
TRBV29-1,-,TRBJ2-7,TRBD2,TGCAGCGTTGAGTCTAGCGGGAACGCCTACGAGCAGTACTTC,CSVESSGNAYEQYF
TRBV27,few,TRBJ2-5,TRBD2,TGTGCCAGCAGTTTGGGCGGGGGGGCCCTGGAGACCCAGTACTTC,CASSLGGGALETQYF
TRBV3-1,few,TRBJ2-7,-,TGTGCCAGCGGCGGACTGACGTCGTACGAGCAGTACTTC,CASGGLTSYEQYF
TRBV7-8,once,TRBJ2-5,-,TGTGCCAGCAGCCCGGGACTTTACAGCACGGAGACCCAGTACTTC,CASSPGLYSTETQYF
TRBV11-1,few,TRBJ2-2,-,TGTGCCAGCAACACCGGACGGAACCCATGGAACACCGGGGAGCTGTTTTTT,CASNTGRNPWNTGELFF
TRBV5-1,-,TRBJ2-7,-,TGCGCCAGCAGCTTGGTGGTCTGCTTC,CASSLVVCF
TRBV2,-,TRBJ2-3,-,TGTGCCAGCAGAACCGATTCCTATACGCAGTATTTT,CASRTDSYTQYF
TRBV7-2,-,TRBJ1-3,-,TGTGCCAGCAGCTCCGTCGGAGGGGCTGGAAACACCATATATTTT,CASSSVGGAGNTIYF
TRBV5-1,once,TRBJ1-1,TRBD1,TGCGCCAGCAGCACCGGGACAGGGGTGAACACTGAAGCTTTCTTT,CASSTGTGVNTEAFF
TRBV24-1,-,TRBJ2-3,-,TGTGCCACCAGTGAGGGAGGCATAAGCACAGATACGCAGTATTTT,CATSEGGISTDTQYF
TRBV20-1,-,TRBJ2-2,TRBD2,TGCAGTGTCGCCGCGCGGCGGGAGAGGGCCGGGGAGCTGTTTTTT,CSVAARRERAGELFF
TRBV5-1,many,TRBJ2-1,TRBD2,TGCGCCAGCAGAAGGACTAGCGAATACAATGAGCAGTTCTTC,CASRRTSEYNEQFF
TRBV28,-,TRBJ2-6,TRBD1,TGTGCCAGCAGTACCAGACAGGGGGCGCGGGGGGCCAACGTCCTGACTTTC,CASSTRQGARGANVLTF
TRBV12-3/TRBV12-4,many,TRBJ2-4,-,TGTGCCAGCAGTTTTGCAGGGAAGTACTTAGCCAAAAACATTCAGTACTTC,CASSFAGKYLAKNIQYF
TRBV2,few,TRBJ2-7,-,TGTGCCAGCATCGGGGGGCACGGTTACGAGCAGTACTTC,CASIGGHGYEQYF
TRBV6-6,many,TRBJ2-7,-,TGTGCCAGTTCCCAAGGGGCGGTCTACGAGCAGTACTTC,CASSQGAVYEQYF
TRBV28,few,TRBJ2-3,TRBD1,TGTGCCAGCAGTCCCGGGACAGCTAGCACAGATACGCAGTATTTT,CASSPGTASTDTQYF
TRBV12-3/TRBV12-4,-,TRBJ2-2,TRBD2,TGTGCCAGCAGTTTAAAATCTAGGGGACTAGCGGGAGGCGGCGGGGAGCTGTTTTTT,CASSLKSRGLAGGGGELFF
TRBV6-1,once,TRBJ2-5,TRBD1,TGTGCCAGCAGGCGCCAGCGACAGGGGATGGAGGAGACCCAGTACTTC,CASRRQRQGMEETQYF
TRBV3-1,many,TRBJ1-5,-,TGTGCCAGCAGCCAAGGGGATCAGCCCCAGCATTTT,CASSQGDQPQHF
TRBV3-1,few,TRBJ2-7,-,TGTGCCAGCAGCCAACGACAGTTCGAGCAGTACTTC,CASSQRQFEQYF
TRBV11-2,few,TRBJ1-1,TRBD1,TGTGCCAGCAGCTCTAGGACAGGACTCATGAACACTGAAGCTTTCTTT,CASSSRTGLMNTEAFF
TRBV7-2,many,TRBJ2-3,-,TGTGCCAGCAGCATTTCCCCCAGGCCTGAAGATACGCAGTATTTT,CASSISPRPEDTQYF
TRBV20-1,-,TRBJ2-4,TRBD2,TGCAGTGCTAGTCTAGCGGGAGCCCCCCCCAACATTCAGTACTTC,CSASLAGAPPNIQYF
TRBV11-2,-,TRBJ1-1,-,TGTGCCAGCAAGCGAGGGGGGAACACTGAAGCTTTCTTT,CASKRGGNTEAFF